Sequencing of this T cell receptor (beta chain) was carried out in a study of blood T cell repertoires in COVID-19. At the level of the study: Acute and convalescent COVID-19 specimens originated in the United States, Italy and Spain. PBMCs, B-cell-depleted T cells, or T cells provided the cDNA or gDNA that made up the material.

The CDR3 is made up of 11 amino acids. The V and J ends lost 6 bases and 4 bases respectively, with 9 bases between them. Per germline, CDR1 DFQATT and CDR2 SNEGSKA (reference sequence). As processed by the authors: Reference gene primer amplification gave estimated nucleated cell counts. TCRdb keeps only in-frame clones here, not all; method: immunoSEQ multiplex PCR. V and J calls and clone size follow that table, whereas D and trimming were derived from the DNA. The data contain about 110,000 clones, roughly 84% of them singletons. The V call is TRBV20-1, the J call TRBJ1-2, with D perhaps matching TRBD1 (6 bases). Sequenced sample: peripheral blood. The receptor was isolated from a woman in her thirties or forties with acute or convalescent COVID-19. The CDR3, as DNA: TGCAGTGCCCGACAGGCCTATGGCTACACCTTC. Protein product: CSARQAYGYTF.